This T cell receptor beta chain was sequenced during a study of blood T cell repertoires in COVID-19 (TCRdb year 2020). Looking at the study overall: The collaborator samples originated in the United States, Italy and Spain and spanned the acute and convalescent phases of COVID-19. A de-identified subject ID, COVID-19 status, age in years and sex were almost always included in the sample metadata. The material from the prospective study consisted of cDNA or gDNA derived from T cells, B-cell-depleted T cells, or PBMCs. A freely available public database, intended as a resource for researchers studying the immune response to SARS-CoV-2, is where the repertoires were released. Deeply sampled blood TCRbeta repertoires from subjects exposed to, actively infected with, or recovered from COVID-19 were included in the dataset. HLA class I and class II types, where available, came from metadata supplied by the sample provider rather than from assay-based typing. Samples came from the ongoing ImmuneRACE study (first 160 participants) plus 1,254 subjects from 6 global collaborators. Findings and caveats that apply to the study as a whole: The quantity of clinical and demographic metadata differed by source and by participant and was supplied without curation.

TCRbeta CDR3 regions were amplified from genomic DNA by means of the immunoSEQ Assay, a bias-controlled multiplex PCR. The published analysis was carried out like this. Within the assay, amplification of reference gene primers was used to estimate how many nucleated cells each sample contained. To quantify the absolute abundance of each unique TCRbeta CDR3 rearrangement, sequence reads were collapsed and filtered. For each sample, productive Simpson clonality was calculated as the square root of Simpson's diversity index over productive rearrangements. Not all clones reach the TCRdb copy of this immuneACCESS table, which keeps in-frame sequences only. Checked studies attribute under half of the gap to unresolved V genes and leave the rest unexplained. V, J and clone size are those of that table, while D and trimming were read from the DNA. The sample profile shows about 75,000 clones; approximately 79% of them were found once. The ten largest clones take up approximately 5% of the sample.

CDR1 is given as MNHNS and CDR2 as SASEGT, both from the germline V gene. From the cysteine through the phenylalanine, the CDR3 covers 11 amino acids. The DNA shown is the 33-base CDR3, in frame from base 1. The junction shows trimming of 2 bases on V and 15 bases on J, and the gene matches do not reach 2 bases of it. About this clone: Which antigen it targets is not known. No clone much larger than this one lies a single base away; base qualities are absent.

The collaborating institutions used their own protocols to collect whole blood in K2EDTA tubes. For TCRbeta analysis, collaborators shipped samples in one of three forms: frozen whole blood, isolated PBMCs, or DNA extracted from either of those sample types. The specimen sequenced was peripheral blood. Recombination connected TRBV6-1 to TRBJ2-1, with 9 central nucleotides matching TRBD1. The sequence came from a woman older than 75 with active or convalescent COVID-19. The CDR3 corresponds to CASSEQGQGFF. The sequenced DNA is TGTGCCAGCAGTGAACAGGGACAGGGGTTCTTC.